Below are 7 T cell receptor beta chains sequenced from a single sample in a study of CD8+CD57+ T cells in acquired aplastic anemia. Profiles of TCR beta VDJ and CDR3 were generated from a genomic DNA template. TCRdb independently ran MiXCR on the reads; one entry per CDR3 protein. The table includes 400,000 to 500,000 distinct CDR3 sequences, 55% to 75% detected once. The sample consisted of sorted CD4+, CD8+, or CD8+CD57+ T cells (not recorded which) from PBMCs. These receptors all come from a human donor in good health, serving as a control.

On this clonotype: The germline gene is not matched at one end of the junction; a read error may be the cause. The chain carries TRBV7-8 and TRBJ1-2, with D perhaps TRBD1 (5 bases). The CDR3 runs to 14 residues. CDR1 and CDR2 from the germline V gene are SGHVS and FQNEAQ. The CDR3 region has the DNA TGTGCCAGCAGCCAAGGGTTAGGGGACTATGGCTTCACCTTC. Amino acids: CASSQGLGDYGFTF.

This clonotype was observed at least ten times. The chain uses TRBV20-1 and TRBJ1-2, with a tentative D call TRBD1 (6 bases). The CDR3 extends over 12 amino acids. The V end lost 3 bases, the J end lost 4 bases, and 9 bases lay between the germline ends. Germline V gives CDR1 DFQATT, CDR2 SNEGSKA (reference sequence). The CDR3 DNA reads TGCAGTGCTAGGGCAGGGGCCTATGGCTACACCTTC. This codes for CSARAGAYGYTF.

Notes on this clonotype: Mismatch with germline at one junction end may stem from a read error. The chain couples TRBV10-1 to TRBJ2-5, with 7 bases matching TRBD1. Germline V gives CDR1 WNHNN, CDR2 SYGVQD (reference sequence). CDR3 length: 14 residues. The CDR3 is CACSAPGQQETQYF. The DNA of the CDR3 is TGCGCCTGCAGTGCGCCGGGACAGCAAGAGACCCAGTACTTC.

This clonotype was seen at least ten times. The rearrangement links TRBV2 to TRBJ2-7; 10 bases line up with TRBD1. V trimming: 6 bases; J trimming: 4 bases; junction bases outside the gene matches: 9. Germline V lookup: CDR1 SNHLY, CDR2 FYNNEI. The CDR3 loop spans 15 amino acids. CDR3 region: CASRPMTGGRYEQYF. The CDR3, as DNA: TGTGCCAGCAGACCGATGACAGGGGGCCGATACGAGCAGTACTTC.

The chain couples TRBV14 to TRBJ1-5, with no clear D. The V and J ends lost 5 bases and 1 base respectively, with 9 bases between them. This CDR3 has 14 amino acids. Germline V lookup: CDR1 SGHDN, CDR2 FVKESK. The CDR3 nucleotides read TGTGCCAGCAGCTCGAGATCCAGCAATCAGCCCCAGCATTTT. The encoded protein is CASSSRSSNQPQHF.

As to this clonotype: Likely a read error: the CDR3 ends without its conserved phenylalanine or tryptophan. The limits of the CDR3 on the DNA are not certain, so only TCRdb's listed CDR3 is given. The chain joins TRBV7-2 to TRBJ2-1; the table's TRBD2 call for D was not verified on the DNA. The germline gives CDR1 SGHTA, CDR2 FQGNSA. The CDR3 length equals 13 residues, ends included. CDR3 in amino acids: CASSREGTGEYEQ.

V gene TRBV5-8 combines with J gene TRBJ1-2; D remains unclear. The V gene's germline CDR1 is SGHTS and CDR2 YDEGEE. There are 14 residues in the CDR3. V was trimmed by 4 bases and J by 7 bases, leaving 17 bases between them. CDR3 in amino acids: CASSVYGLTPGYTF. The CDR3 DNA follows: TGTGCCAGCAGCGTGTACGGGCTTACCCCTGGCTACACCTTC.